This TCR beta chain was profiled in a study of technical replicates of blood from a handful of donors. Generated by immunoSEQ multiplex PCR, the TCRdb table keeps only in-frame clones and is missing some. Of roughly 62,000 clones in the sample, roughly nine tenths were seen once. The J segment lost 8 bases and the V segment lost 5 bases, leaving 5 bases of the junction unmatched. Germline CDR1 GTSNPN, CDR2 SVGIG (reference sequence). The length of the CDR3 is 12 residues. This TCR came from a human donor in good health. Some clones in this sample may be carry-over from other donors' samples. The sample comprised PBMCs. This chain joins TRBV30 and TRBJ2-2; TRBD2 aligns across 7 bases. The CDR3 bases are TGTGCCTGGTCCGGGAGGACTGGGGAGCTGTTTTTT. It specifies CAWSGRTGELFF.